The 27 T cell receptor beta chains below come from one sample, sequenced in a study of T cell changes during pregnancy in multiple sclerosis. Profiling relied on immunoSEQ multiplex PCR, and the TCRdb table lists in-frame clones only, not all of them. Seen here are about 45,000 clones, under 95% observed once, and the top ten hold about 3%. Sequencing used CD8+ T cells from peripheral blood mononuclear cells, obtained in the second trimester of pregnancy. The receptor source for this set is a female donor with multiple sclerosis, enrolled in a pregnancy study.

The rearrangement joins TRBV10-3 to TRBJ2-7; 10 bases are a match to TRBD1. V gave up 8 bases and J gave up 5 bases; unmatched junction bases: 0. Germline V gene lookup returns CDR1 ENHRY and CDR2 SYGVKD. This CDR3 spans 11 amino acids. CDR3: CAIGTGDEQYF. The CDR3 DNA reads as TGTGCCATCGGGACAGGGGACGAGCAGTACTTC.

V and J are TRBV7-4 and TRBJ2-7, with 12 bases identical to TRBD2. Germline CDR1 and CDR2: SGHVT and SQSDAQ. The CDR3 extends over 17 amino acids. J was trimmed by 3 bases and V by 5 bases; bases with no gene match: 11. Here the CDR3 DNA reads TGTGCCAGCAGCCCGGGGGGGGGACTAGCGGGCCTCTACGAGCAGTACTTC. This codes for CASSPGGGLAGLYEQYF.

The chain carries TRBV6-5 and TRBJ1-1; no clear D gene. Germline CDR1 is MNHEY and CDR2 is SVGAGI. Trimming took off 0 bases at V and 8 bases at J, with 13 bases between the two ends. This CDR3 is built from 14 residues. CDR3 coding DNA: TGTGCCAGCAGTTACTCGACTTTCGACTTCGAAGCTTTCTTT. It codes for CASSYSTFDFEAFF.

This clone came up once. The genes are TRBV2 and TRBJ2-5; D not certain. Trimming shortened V by 6 bases and J by 0 bases, and 5 bases separated the two germline ends. This CDR3 spans 12 amino acids. The germline gives CDR1 SNHLY, CDR2 FYNNEI. The CDR3 loop is CASREYQETQYF. In DNA form, the CDR3 reads TGTGCCAGCAGAGAGTACCAAGAGACCCAGTACTTC.

The chain uses TRBV9 and TRBJ2-3; 8 nucleotides match TRBD2. Germline V gene sequence: CDR1 SGDLS, CDR2 YYNGEE. The CDR3 length is 18 residues. V shed 3 bases, J shed 6 bases, and the junction held 18 bases outside the gene matches. The DNA for the CDR3 is TGTGCCAGCAGCGAGCCCCTCCGGGGGCGGGGGGTCGCGGATACGCAGTATTTT. Amino acids: CASSEPLRGRGVADTQYF.

The V call is TRBV9, the J call TRBJ2-1, with TRBD2 identical over 8 bases. The CDR3 is 15 amino acids. Germline CDR1 is SGDLS and CDR2 is YYNGEE. The J segment lost 6 bases and the V segment lost 2 bases, leaving 7 bases of the junction unmatched. The CDR3 loop is CASSVYSGAFNEQFF. The CDR3 bases are TGTGCCAGCAGCGTGTATAGCGGGGCTTTCAATGAGCAGTTCTTC. Filled out from reference TRBV9 and TRBJ2-1, the complete variable domain reads DSGVTQTPKHLITATGQRVTLRCSPRSGDLSVYWYQQSLDQGLQFLIQYYNGEERAKGNILERFSAQQFPDLHSELNLSSLELGDSALYFCASSVYSGAFNEQFFGPGTRLTVL.

The CDR3 reads CASSWGRGLNEAFF. The CDR3 bases are TGTGCCAGCAGTTGGGGCAGGGGATTAAATGAAGCTTTCTTT. The chain joins TRBV27 to TRBJ1-1; possibly TRBD1 for D (6 bases). Germline values: CDR1 MNHEY, CDR2 SMNVEV (reference sequence). V dropped 4 bases and J dropped 7 bases, with 16 bases sitting between them. The CDR3 is 14 residues long.

This chain connects TRBV2 to TRBJ2-7; 12 bases fit TRBD2. This CDR3 is built from 14 residues. With V trimmed by 8 bases and J by 3 bases, 5 bases remained unmatched. Germline V gene data show CDR1 as SNHLY and CDR2 as FYNNEI. The CDR3 sequence is CASCLAGGIYEQYF. The CDR3 bases are TGTGCCAGCTGTCTAGCGGGGGGGATCTACGAGCAGTACTTC.

The chain combines TRBV7-2 with TRBJ2-7; 8 nucleotides match TRBD1. CDR1 is SGHTA and CDR2 is FQGNSA in the germline V gene. This CDR3 contains 15 residues. V shed 5 bases, J shed 3 bases, and the junction held 9 bases outside the gene matches. CDR3 nucleotide sequence: TGTGCCAGCAGCCCCTGGACAGGGATGGGCTACGAGCAGTACTTC. Its protein product is CASSPWTGMGYEQYF.

This clone was seen just once. The chain is built from TRBV9 and TRBJ2-2; D is uncertain. CDR3 size: 12 residues. In germline, CDR1 is SGDLS, CDR2 YYNGEE. V was cut by 2 bases and J by 6 bases, with 5 bases left in between. This CDR3 is CASSVPPGELFF. The CDR3 nucleotides are TGTGCCAGCAGCGTCCCTCCCGGGGAGCTGTTTTTT.

A single count supports this clone. The CDR3 loop is CASAQGRQTNEKLFF. CDR3 nucleotide sequence: TGTGCCAGCGCACAGGGGCGACAGACTAATGAAAAACTGTTTTTT. The chain joins TRBV6-5 to TRBJ1-4; 7 positions agree with TRBD1. There are 15 residues in the CDR3. Germline CDR1 and CDR2: MNHEY and SVGAGI. The V and J ends lost 8 bases and 2 bases, in that order; junction bases with no gene match: 8.

This chain links TRBV5-6 with TRBJ2-5; 12 bases match TRBD2. The germline V gene encodes CDR1 SGHDT and CDR2 YYEEEE. V lost 2 bases to trimming and J lost 3 bases; unmatched junction nucleotides: 2. The CDR3 consists of 15 residues. The CDR3 sequence is CASSFRLAGEETQYF. DNA of the CDR3: TGTGCCAGCAGCTTTCGACTAGCGGGGGAAGAGACCCAGTACTTC.

The rearrangement links TRBV7-3 to TRBJ1-1; 7 bases line up with TRBD1. This CDR3 region has 14 residues. The ends lost 4 bases at V and 4 bases at J; junction bases unmatched: 6. Germline V gene data show CDR1 as SGHTA and CDR2 as FQGTGA. Here the CDR3 DNA reads TGTGCCAGCAGCTGGCCGGGACAGATCACTGAAGCTTTCTTT. Protein sequence: CASSWPGQITEAFF.

The V call is TRBV10-3, the J call TRBJ2-1, with 8 nucleotides matching TRBD1. Germline CDR1 and CDR2: ENHRY and SYGVKD. The V gene end was trimmed by 7 bases and the J gene end by 7 bases; junction bases not matched to a gene: 12. The CDR3 spans 15 residues. The CDR3 nucleotides are TGTGCCATCAAAGAGGGACAGGACCAGTGGAATGAGCAGTTCTTC. The encoded protein is CAIKEGQDQWNEQFF.

The chain carries TRBV9 and TRBJ1-2, with 8 nucleotides matching TRBD1. V lost 6 bases to trimming and J lost 3 bases; unmatched junction nucleotides: 13. The CDR3 has 16 amino acids. Germline values: CDR1 SGDLS, CDR2 YYNGEE. The CDR3 protein is CASNHALDRADYGYTF. The CDR3 DNA sequence: TGTGCCAGCAACCACGCTTTGGACAGGGCAGACTATGGCTACACCTTC. The whole variable domain, remainder taken from reference TRBV9 and TRBJ1-2, is DSGVTQTPKHLITATGQRVTLRCSPRSGDLSVYWYQQSLDQGLQFLIQYYNGEERAKGNILERFSAQQFPDLHSELNLSSLELGDSALYFCASNHALDRADYGYTFGSGTRLTVV.

There are a few counts of this clone. The chain couples TRBV4-3 to TRBJ1-1; D not resolved. V was pared by 2 bases and J by 1 base, with 11 bases between. Germline V lookup: CDR1 LGHNA, CDR2 YSLEER. The CDR3 length is 15 residues. CDR3 sequence: CASSQSPSGNTEAFF. The CDR3 DNA reads as TGCGCCAGCAGCCAATCCCCTTCGGGGAACACTGAAGCTTTCTTT.

The chain couples TRBV2 to TRBJ1-2; no clear D gene. CDR1 and CDR2 (germline): SNHLY, FYNNEI. The CDR3 is made up of 12 amino acids. V lost 1 base, J lost 6 bases, and 6 bases lay in between. CDR3 DNA: TGTGCCAGCAGTGAAGACGCGGATGGCTACACCTTC. It codes for CASSEDADGYTF.

The chain carries TRBV9 and TRBJ2-3; 7 positions agree with TRBD2. With V trimmed by 0 bases and J by 1 base, 14 bases remained unmatched. The germline gives CDR1 SGDLS, CDR2 YYNGEE. The CDR3 spans 19 residues. This CDR3 reads CASSVDHRDYLPRTDTQYF. Written as DNA, the CDR3 is TGTGCCAGCAGCGTAGACCACCGGGACTACCTTCCTCGCACAGATACGCAGTATTTT.

The V gene is TRBV9, the J gene TRBJ1-1; D might be TRBD1 (6 bases). Per the germline V gene, CDR1 is SGDLS and CDR2 is YYNGEE. V lost 4 bases to trimming and J lost 4 bases, with 14 bases between them. The CDR3 consists of 14 residues. In DNA, the CDR3 is TGTGCCAGCAGCTGGGTGGGGGCCGGCACTGAAGCTTTCTTT. Amino acid sequence: CASSWVGAGTEAFF. The whole variable domain, remainder taken from reference TRBV9 and TRBJ1-1, is DSGVTQTPKHLITATGQRVTLRCSPRSGDLSVYWYQQSLDQGLQFLIQYYNGEERAKGNILERFSAQQFPDLHSELNLSSLELGDSALYFCASSWVGAGTEAFFGQGTRLTVV.

V and J are TRBV7-2 and TRBJ1-2, with a possible D match to TRBD1 (6 bases). CDR3 size: 14 residues. V lost 4 bases to trimming and J lost 3 bases, with 12 bases between them. Germline CDR1 SGHTA, CDR2 FQGNSA. The DNA for the CDR3 is TGTGCCAGCAGCTCGAGACAGGATTACTATGGCTACACCTTC. It encodes CASSSRQDYYGYTF.

The chain joins TRBV15 to TRBJ2-7; TRBD1 aligns across 8 bases. Unmatched junction bases numbered 7, after V lost 8 bases and J lost 4 bases. This CDR3 spans 13 amino acids. CDR1 and CDR2 from the germline V gene are LNHNV and YYDKDF (reference sequence). The CDR3 sequence: CATAKGQGYEQYF. Written as DNA, the CDR3 is TGTGCCACCGCTAAAGGACAGGGTTACGAGCAGTACTTC.

This clone is categorized as medium-sized. This chain links TRBV6-4 with TRBJ2-3, with 11 bases lining up with TRBD2. This CDR3 comprises 15 residues. The germline V gene encodes CDR1 MRHNA and CDR2 SNTAGT. V gave up 3 bases and J gave up 4 bases; unmatched junction bases: 3. Written as DNA, the CDR3 is TGTGCCAGCAGTGAAGTAGCGGGGGGGCCAGATACGCAGTATTTT. This sequence encodes CASSEVAGGPDTQYF.

The CDR3 DNA follows: TGCGCCAGCAGCCAAGATCCCGTACCAACCCCGCCCGGGGAGGGAAACTATGGCTACACCTTC. Its protein is CASSQDPVPTPPGEGNYGYTF. The gene calls are TRBV4-1 and TRBJ1-2; no firm D call. This CDR3 has 21 residues. V was trimmed by 0 bases and J by 2 bases, leaving 28 bases between them. The V gene's germline CDR1 is MGHRA and CDR2 YSYEKL.

The V and J genes are TRBV6-7 and TRBJ2-7; TRBD1 matches at 10 bases. TRBV6-7 carries the ORF label, with uncertain function. The V and J ends lost 2 bases and 1 base, in that order; junction bases with no gene match: 5. This CDR3 is 16 amino acids long. CDR3 DNA sequence: TGTGCCAGCAGTTACCCAGACAGGGGGCCTTCCTACGAGCAGTACTTC. Translating gives CASSYPDRGPSYEQYF.

The gene calls are TRBV9 and TRBJ1-1; 7 bases map to TRBD1. V shed 7 bases, J shed 0 bases, and the junction held 9 bases outside the gene matches. Per germline, CDR1 SGDLS and CDR2 YYNGEE. The length of the CDR3 is 15 residues. CDR3 residues: CASRRDSDLNTEAFF. CDR3 coding DNA: TGTGCCAGCCGAAGGGACAGCGACTTGAACACTGAAGCTTTCTTT.

V usage is TRBV4-3 and J usage is TRBJ2-1; D gene ambiguous. In germline, CDR1 is LGHNA, CDR2 YSLEER. Trimming stripped 1 base from V and 0 bases from J, with 7 bases between. The CDR3 consists of 15 residues. CDR3 in amino acids: CASSQGPGSYNEQFF. CDR3 DNA: TGCGCCAGCAGCCAAGGGCCGGGCTCCTACAATGAGCAGTTCTTC.

This clone was counted once. The rearrangement links TRBV11-2 to TRBJ1-6; D not resolved. Deletions cut 6 bases from V and 0 bases from J, with 15 bases between. CDR3 length equals 17 residues. Germline V gene lookup returns CDR1 SGHAT and CDR2 FQNNGV. The DNA for the CDR3 is TGTGCCAGCAGTTCAAGACGTACTAGCTCCTATAATTCACCCCTCCACTTT. Amino acid sequence: CASSSRRTSSYNSPLHF.